There are a few counts of the clone carrying this T cell receptor (beta chain). This specimen belongs to a study of Graves' ophthalmopathy and Graves' hyperthyroidism. The V gene lost 8 bases and the J gene lost 6 bases, with 12 bases spanning the gap. Germline CDR1 and CDR2: KGHDR and SFDVKD. There are 12 residues in the CDR3. The study amplified TCR beta CDR3 regions using RNA transcripts. RT-PCR in the first round used HTBI primers; a second-round multiplex PCR followed. TCRdb redid the calling of the multiplex PCR reads with MiXCR, one entry per CDR3 protein. The sample comprises 900,000 to 1,200,000 distinct CDR3 sequences, 36% of which are singletons, and roughly 10% rests with the top ten. If patients had other autoimmune diseases, uncontrolled infections, pregnancy or lactation, they were excluded.

Sequencing used peripheral blood or thyroid tissue (not recorded which). The chain couples TRBV24-1 to TRBJ1-2; D gene unclear. This clonotype originated in an adult man with Graves' hyperthyroidism. The CDR3 loop reads CATKDSANGYTF. CDR3 in DNA: TGTGCCACCAAGGACTCTGCGAATGGCTACACCTTC.